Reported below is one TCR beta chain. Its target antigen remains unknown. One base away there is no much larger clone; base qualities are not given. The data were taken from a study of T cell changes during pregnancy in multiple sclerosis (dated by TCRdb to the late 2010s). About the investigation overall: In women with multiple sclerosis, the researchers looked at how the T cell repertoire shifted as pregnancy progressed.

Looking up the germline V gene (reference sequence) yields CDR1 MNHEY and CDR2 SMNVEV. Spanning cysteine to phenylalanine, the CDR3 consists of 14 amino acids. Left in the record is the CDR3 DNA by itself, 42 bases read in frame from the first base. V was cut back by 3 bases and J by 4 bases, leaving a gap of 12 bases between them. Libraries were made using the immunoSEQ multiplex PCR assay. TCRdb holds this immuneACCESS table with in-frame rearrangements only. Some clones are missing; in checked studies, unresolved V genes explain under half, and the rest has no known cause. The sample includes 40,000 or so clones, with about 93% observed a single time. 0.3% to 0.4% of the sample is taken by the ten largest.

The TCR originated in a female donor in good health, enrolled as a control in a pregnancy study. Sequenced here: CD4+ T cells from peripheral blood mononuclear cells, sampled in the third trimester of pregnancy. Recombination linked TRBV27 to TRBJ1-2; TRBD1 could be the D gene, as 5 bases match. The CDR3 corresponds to CASSFRAQAYGYTF. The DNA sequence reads TGTGCCAGCAGTTTCAGGGCCCAGGCCTATGGCTACACCTTC.